This TCR beta chain was identified in a study of blood T cell repertoires in COVID-19. Whole-study context: Italy, Spain and the United States were the sources of the convalescent and acute COVID-19 samples. The analysed material was cDNA or gDNA that came from T cells, B-cell-depleted T cells, or PBMCs.

In the original workflow: Researchers report that nucleated cell counts were estimated from reference gene primer amplification. Measured with immunoSEQ multiplex PCR; TCRdb has only the in-frame clones, and not every one. The V and J calls and the clone size are those of that table, but D and trimming were determined from the DNA. Altogether about 120,000 clones are present, about 90% being singletons, with the ten largest covering around 8%. This CDR3 is built from 15 residues. J lost 2 bases, V lost 2 bases, and 4 bases had no gene match. Germline assignment: CDR1 KGHDR and CDR2 SFDVKD. Sequencing was performed on peripheral blood. This receptor was taken from a man between 70 and 80 years old who had recovered from COVID-19. The chain has TRBV24-1 and TRBJ1-2, with 7 bases lining up with TRBD1. CDR3 region: CATSDSRQGNYGYTF. DNA for the CDR3: TGTGCCACCAGTGATTCGAGACAGGGAAACTATGGCTACACCTTC.